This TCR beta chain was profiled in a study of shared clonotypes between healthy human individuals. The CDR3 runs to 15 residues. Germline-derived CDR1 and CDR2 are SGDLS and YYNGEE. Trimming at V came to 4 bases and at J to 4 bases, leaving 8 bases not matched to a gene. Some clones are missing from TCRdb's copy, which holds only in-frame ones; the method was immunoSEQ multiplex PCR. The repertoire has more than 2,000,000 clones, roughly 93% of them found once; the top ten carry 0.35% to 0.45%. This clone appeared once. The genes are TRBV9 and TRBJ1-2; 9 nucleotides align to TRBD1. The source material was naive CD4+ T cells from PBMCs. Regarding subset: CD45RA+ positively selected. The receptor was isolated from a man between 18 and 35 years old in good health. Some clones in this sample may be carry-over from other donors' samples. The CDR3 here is CASSRLGQGGYGYTF. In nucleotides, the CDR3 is TGTGCCAGCAGCAGACTGGGACAGGGTGGCTATGGCTACACCTTC.